Following are 28 T cell receptor beta chains from one sample sequenced in a study of PD-1 blockade in classical Hodgkin lymphoma. Specified time point: cycle 4 day 1 (C4D1), after less than 7 weeks of nivolumab. Exposure to brentuximab vedotin varied, and each patient had relapsed following autologous stem cell transplantation. Generated by immunoSEQ multiplex PCR, the TCRdb table keeps only in-frame clones and is missing some. The sample lists around 20,000 clones; about 70% were seen once. The source was peripheral blood mononuclear cells (PBMCs), collected before the fourth cycle of nivolumab. Receptors originate from a human donor with classical Hodgkin lymphoma.

The chain joins TRBV2 to TRBJ1-5, with D perhaps TRBD1 (5 bases). The V end lost 0 bases, the J end lost 6 bases, and 12 bases lay between the germline ends. The germline gives CDR1 SNHLY, CDR2 FYNNEI. The CDR3 has 15 residues. CDR3 sequence: CASSEAGGFGQPQHF. The CDR3 DNA sequence: TGTGCCAGCAGTGAAGCCGGGGGGTTCGGTCAGCCCCAGCATTTT.

The chain joins TRBV7-2 to TRBJ1-4; no firm D call. Germline-derived CDR1 and CDR2 are SGHTA and FQGNSA. V shed 1 base and J shed 4 bases, with 4 bases lying between them. This CDR3 has 13 amino acids. The CDR3 nucleotides are TGTGCCAGCAGCTTAGAACTTAATGAAAAACTGTTTTTT. Protein product: CASSLELNEKLFF.

The chain links TRBV6-6 to TRBJ2-5, with D possibly TRBD1 on 6 matching bases. CDR1 is MNHNY, CDR2 SVGAGI, per germline (reference sequence). V was pared by 6 bases and J by 4 bases, with 12 bases between. The CDR3 extends over 13 amino acids. For the CDR3, the DNA is TGTGCCAGCAGCTATACCAGGGGAGAGACCCAGTACTTC. Its translation: CASSYTRGETQYF.

The V call is TRBV19, the J call TRBJ1-1; 9 bases are shared with TRBD1. The germline V gene encodes CDR1 LNHDA and CDR2 SQIVND (reference sequence). The CDR3 covers 16 residues. After removal of 5 bases from V and 10 bases from J, the junction contained 17 bases not matched to a gene. The CDR3 DNA sequence: TGTGCCAGTAGTCCGCGACAGGGGGGCTTCTTTGGCGGAGCTTTCTTT. It specifies CASSPRQGGFFGGAFF.

The chain is built from TRBV27 and TRBJ2-1; TRBD1 agrees at 10 bases. The V and J ends lost 5 bases and 4 bases, in that order; junction bases with no gene match: 14. The CDR3 loop spans 18 amino acids. The germline CDR1 and CDR2 sequences are MNHEY and SMNVEV (reference sequence). CDR3 in DNA: TGTGCCAGCAGTCAAATCACCAGGACAGGGGGGCATTACAATGAGCAGTTCTTC. This encodes CASSQITRTGGHYNEQFF.

The V gene is TRBV28, the J gene TRBJ2-2; TRBD1 or TRBD2 may be the D gene (5 bases each). Germline loops: CDR1 MDHEN, CDR2 SYDVKM. This CDR3 is built from 15 residues. V lost 5 bases, J lost 2 bases, and 12 bases lay in between. CDR3 in amino acids: CASSTGTINTGELFF. In DNA, the CDR3 is TGTGCCAGCAGTACCGGGACGATCAACACCGGGGAGCTGTTTTTT.

This clone occurred once. The rearrangement links TRBV30 to TRBJ1-4; 12 bases are a match to TRBD1. J gave up 6 bases and V 3 bases, and 5 bases lay outside the gene matches. Per the germline V gene, CDR1 is GTSNPN and CDR2 is SVGIG (reference sequence). This CDR3 is built from 15 residues. The DNA for the CDR3 is TGTGCCTGGAGCCCAGGGACAGGGGGCTATGAAAAACTGTTTTTT. Translated, it gives CAWSPGTGGYEKLFF.

The chain combines TRBV2 with TRBJ2-5, with unresolved D. The CDR3 is 10 residues long. Germline lookup yields CDR1 SNHLY and CDR2 FYNNEI. Trimming took off 6 bases at V and 7 bases at J, with 6 bases between the two ends. CDR3 coding DNA: TGTGCCAGCAGCTACCGGACCCAGTACTTC. Translated: CASSYRTQYF.

The rearrangement joins TRBV4-3 to TRBJ1-1; 10 nucleotides match TRBD1. The CDR3 has 16 amino acids. Germline trimming cut 4 bases from V and 5 bases from J; bases unmatched to any gene: 10. The germline V gene encodes CDR1 LGHNA and CDR2 YSLEER. The CDR3 region is CASSPAWDRGGTEAFF. CDR3 DNA: TGCGCCAGCAGCCCTGCTTGGGACAGGGGAGGGACTGAAGCTTTCTTT.

CDR3 nucleotides: TGTGCCAGCAGCTCCGGGAATCCCTACGAGCAGTACTTC. Translation: CASSSGNPYEQYF. The chain employs TRBV5-4 and TRBJ2-5; tentative D call: TRBD2 (5 bases). The DNA matches TRBJ2-7 better at its end, which makes the J call doubtful. The germline CDR1 and CDR2 sequences are SGHNT and YYREEE (reference sequence). This CDR3 comprises 13 residues.

The chain joins TRBV28 to TRBJ2-7; D is uncertain. Per the germline V gene, CDR1 is MDHEN and CDR2 is SYDVKM. The germline V and J ends were trimmed by 2 bases and 7 bases, with 6 bases remaining between them. The length of the CDR3 is 11 residues. The CDR3 nucleotides read TGTGCCAGCAGTTTAGGTTATGAGCAGTACTTC. Residues: CASSLGYEQYF.

The chain combines TRBV23-1 with TRBJ1-1; D is undetermined. TRBV23-1 is an open reading frame whose function is uncertain. Trimming left V 7 bases short and J 4 bases short, with 10 bases between. The CDR3 totals 12 residues. Here the CDR3 DNA reads TGCGCCAGCACTTTAGAGACCACTGAAGCTTTCTTT. It encodes CASTLETTEAFF.

This clone was observed a single time. The chain recombines TRBV4-3 with TRBJ2-3, with 7 bases matching TRBD2. Germline CDR1 is LGHNA and CDR2 is YSLEER. The V gene end was trimmed by 4 bases and the J gene end by 4 bases; junction bases not matched to a gene: 5. The CDR3 is 14 residues long. CDR3 region: CASSPRGGADTQYF. For the CDR3, the DNA is TGCGCCAGCAGCCCCCGTGGGGGGGCAGATACGCAGTATTTT.

This clone was observed a few times. This chain uses TRBV7-8 with TRBJ2-3, with D perhaps assigned TRBD1 or TRBD2 (5 bases each). The CDR3 runs 15 residues. The ends were cut back, 5 bases at V and 1 base at J, with 13 bases in the middle. CDR1 and CDR2 (germline): SGHVS, FQNEAQ. This CDR3 reads CASSPLGAGTDTQYF. Written as DNA, the CDR3 is TGTGCCAGCAGCCCCCTCGGGGCGGGCACAGATACGCAGTATTTT.

The genes are TRBV6-6 and TRBJ1-4; D is perhaps TRBD1 (6 bases). Trimming left V 5 bases short and J 12 bases short, with 22 bases between. There are 15 residues in the CDR3. The germline V gene encodes CDR1 MNHNY and CDR2 SVGAGI (reference sequence). CDR3 sequence (DNA): TGTGCCAGCAGTAGGACCGGGCAGGGGCAGGTGGAACTGTTTTTT. Amino acids: CASSRTGQGQVELFF.

The chain carries TRBV28 and TRBJ1-1, with a tentative D call TRBD1 (5 bases). V was trimmed by 6 bases and J by 2 bases, leaving 16 bases between them. Germline CDR1 is MDHEN and CDR2 is SYDVKM. The CDR3 sequence is 15 residues long. CDR3 coding DNA: TGTGCCAGCAGACCCCCGTGGGGGGGTAACACTGAAGCTTTCTTT. Translation gives CASRPPWGGNTEAFF.

The chain carries TRBV19 and TRBJ1-2; TRBD1 agrees at 9 bases. Germline values: CDR1 LNHDA, CDR2 SQIVND (reference sequence). This CDR3 has 17 residues. Losses at the gene ends were 5 bases for V and 4 bases for J; bases not matched to a gene: 14. CDR3 nucleotides: TGTGCCAGTAGTTCCCGGGACAGGGACGTCCGTGGCTATGGCTACACCTTC. Amino acid sequence: CASSSRDRDVRGYGYTF.

V is TRBV18 and J is TRBJ1-3, with D maybe TRBD1 (5 bases). With 3 bases removed from V and 7 bases from J, the gap between germline ends came to 16 bases. This CDR3 has 15 amino acids. CDR1 and CDR2 (germline): KGHSH, LQKENI. The CDR3 bases are TGTGCCAGCTCACCGGTCCAGGGCTCCGGTAACACCATATATTTT. Amino acids: CASSPVQGSGNTIYF.

This chain uses TRBV19 with TRBJ2-7; a weak D match, TRBD1 (5 bases). Germline CDR1 LNHDA, CDR2 SQIVND (reference sequence). V was clipped by 3 bases and J by 5 bases, with 11 bases between them. The CDR3 is 13 amino acids. The CDR3 is CASSIDRTDEQYF. CDR3 nucleotides: TGTGCCAGTAGTATTGACAGAACTGACGAGCAGTACTTC.

This clone has only a few counts. V usage is TRBV15 and J usage is TRBJ1-2; 7 bases align to TRBD1. V shed 6 bases, J shed 3 bases, and the junction held 4 bases outside the gene matches. This CDR3 spans 13 amino acids. Germline lookup yields CDR1 LNHNV and CDR2 YYDKDF (reference sequence). CDR3 sequence: CATRETGDYGYTF. In DNA, the CDR3 is TGTGCCACCAGAGAAACAGGGGACTATGGCTACACCTTC. Full variable domain (outside the CDR3, taken from reference TRBV15 and TRBJ1-2): DAMVIQNPRYQVTQFGKPVTLSCSQTLNHNVMYWYQQKSSQAPKLLFHYYDKDFNNEADTPDNFQSRRPNTSFCFLDIRSPGLGDTAMYLCATRETGDYGYTFGSGTRLTVV.

This clone was seen only once. The CDR3 DNA sequence: TGTGCCAGTACATCGGGCCCTAGCTCCTATAATTCACCCCTCCACTTT. As protein: CASTSGPSSYNSPLHF. The chain has TRBV19 and TRBJ1-6; D uncertain. V was pared by 7 bases and J by 0 bases, with 13 bases between. The germline V gene encodes CDR1 LNHDA and CDR2 SQIVND (reference sequence). The CDR3 spans 16 residues.

The chain joins TRBV6-5 to TRBJ2-7; the match to TRBD1 covers 10 bases. The CDR3 is 14 amino acids. V lost 8 bases, J lost 4 bases, and 8 bases stayed unmatched. Germline CDR1 and CDR2: MNHEY and SVGAGI. CDR3 bases: TGTGCCAGCCGGACCGGGACAGGGGTGTACGAGCAGTACTTC. This sequence encodes CASRTGTGVYEQYF.

This sequence joins TRBV5-4 and TRBJ2-1; 14 bases map to TRBD2. Germline lookup yields CDR1 SGHNT and CDR2 YYREEE (reference sequence). The V segment lost 0 bases and the J segment 9 bases; nucleotides outside the gene matches: 8. The CDR3 is 17 amino acids. CDR3: CASSLGRGLAGVLEQFF. The DNA for the CDR3 is TGTGCCAGCAGCTTGGGTAGGGGACTAGCGGGAGTGCTTGAGCAGTTCTTC.

The rearrangement uses TRBV7-2 and TRBJ1-5, with 7 bases matching TRBD1. The CDR3 is made up of 15 amino acids. Trimming removed 1 base from V and 3 bases from J; junction bases left unmatched: 3. Germline-derived CDR1 and CDR2 are SGHTA and FQGNSA. This CDR3 reads CASSLGQGVNQPQHF. The CDR3 DNA reads TGTGCCAGCAGCTTAGGACAGGGCGTCAATCAGCCCCAGCATTTT.

V is TRBV5-4 and J is TRBJ1-2; D unresolved. V was pared by 5 bases and J by 2 bases, with 13 bases between. CDR1 and CDR2 (germline): SGHNT, YYREEE (reference sequence). This CDR3 region has 14 residues. The CDR3 nucleotides are TGTGCCAGCAGTCCAGACGGTGGCAACTATGGCTACACCTTC. Encoded protein: CASSPDGGNYGYTF.

This clone counts as medium-sized (0.01 to 0.1%). This chain links TRBV19 with TRBJ1-1; D may be TRBD1 (5 bases). Per germline, CDR1 LNHDA and CDR2 SQIVND (reference sequence). This CDR3 region has 13 residues. Trimming pared 5 bases from V and 8 bases from J, leaving 15 bases between. The CDR3 reads CASSEGRIYEAFF. The CDR3 coding sequence is TGTGCCAGTAGTGAGGGACGGATATACGAAGCTTTCTTT.

V and J are TRBV13 and TRBJ1-1, with D possibly matching TRBD1 (5 bases). The CDR3 spans 13 residues. Germline loops: CDR1 PRHDT, CDR2 FYEKMQ (reference sequence). V shed 5 bases and J shed 0 bases, with 7 bases lying between them. The CDR3 region is CASSRRVNTEAFF. CDR3 nucleotides: TGTGCCAGCAGCCGCAGGGTGAACACTGAAGCTTTCTTT.

This chain joins TRBV7-2 and TRBJ2-5; D unclear. Germline lookup yields CDR1 SGHTA and CDR2 FQGNSA. Trimming stripped 4 bases from V and 5 bases from J, with 8 bases between. CDR3 length equals 12 residues. The CDR3 sequence: CASSSQSETQYF. CDR3 DNA: TGTGCCAGCAGCTCCCAGAGTGAGACCCAGTACTTC. Complete variable domain (other parts from reference TRBV7-2 and TRBJ2-5): GAGVSQSPSNKVTEKGKDVELRCDPISGHTALYWYRQSLGQGLEFLIYFQGNSAPDKSGLPSDRFSAERTGGSVSTLTIQRTQQEDSAVYLCASSSQSETQYFGPGTRLLVL.